These T cell receptor beta chains were read from a single sample in a study of shared clonotypes between healthy human individuals. Clones were sequenced by immunoSEQ multiplex PCR, and TCRdb holds only the in-frame ones, with some missing. The sample gives about 800,000 clones, 96% of which show up once; around 0.21% is in the top ten. Sequenced sample: naive CD8+ T cells sorted from blood. These receptors were taken from a young man in good health. Both conserved end residues are part of each CDR3. The D gene is left open where the match is weak. Some rows have no size entry. The others give once, few or many, or a class for an expanded clone.

D,size,J,V,DNA,CDR3
.,.,TRBJ2-7,TRBV2,TGTGCCAGCGGCTTCTTCGGTTCGGACGAGCAGTACTTC,CASGFFGSDEQYF
.,.,TRBJ2-3,TRBV7-9,TGTGCCAGCAGCACTTATGTGGGTGGGTCTGCTCTAGATACGCAGTATTTT,CASSTYVGGSALDTQYF
.,.,TRBJ2-1,TRBV6-1,TGTGCCAGCTTTTCTACTAGCAGGTACAATGAGCAGTTCTTC,CASFSTSRYNEQFF
.,.,TRBJ2-1,TRBV9,TGTGCCAGCAGCGTAGGTCTAGACACCTCCTACAATGAGCAGTTCTTC,CASSVGLDTSYNEQFF
.,.,TRBJ2-1,TRBV20-1,TGCAGTGCCCTAAACTACAATGAGCAGTTCTTC,CSALNYNEQFF
.,.,TRBJ2-5,TRBV5-1,TGCGCCAGCAGCGGGGGACTCGAAGAGACCCAGTACTTC,CASSGGLEETQYF
.,.,TRBJ2-5,TRBV11-2,TGTGCCAGCAGCTTATACACGTGGGAGACCCAGTACTTC,CASSLYTWETQYF
.,.,TRBJ1-5,TRBV19,TGTGCCAGTAGTATCGGGGGGGCCCCCAATCAGCCCCAGCATTTT,CASSIGGAPNQPQHF
.,.,TRBJ2-5,TRBV30,TGTGCCTGGAGTCTGTCCGGGGGGCGAGTTCAAGAGACCCAGTACTTC,CAWSLSGGRVQETQYF
TRBD2,.,TRBJ2-7,TRBV28,TGTGCCAGCAGTTTAAGATCCAGGCTAGCGGGAGAGGGGATAGGTTACGAGCAGTACTTC,CASSLRSRLAGEGIGYEQYF
TRBD2,.,TRBJ2-1,TRBV28,TGTGCCAGCGGGCTAGCGGGCACGGGCAATGAGCAGTTCTTC,CASGLAGTGNEQFF
.,.,TRBJ2-1,TRBV27,TGTGCCAGCAGTTTATCAGGGGCAAATGAGCAGTTCTTC,CASSLSGANEQFF
.,.,TRBJ2-1,TRBV27,TGTGCCAGCGGGGACGGAGTGGGGTACAATGAGCAGTTCTTC,CASGDGVGYNEQFF
.,.,TRBJ2-1,TRBV7-6,TGTGCCAGCAGCTTAGCAATCACTAGGGACAATGAGCAGTTCTTC,CASSLAITRDNEQFF
.,.,TRBJ2-3,TRBV11-2,TGTGCCAGCAGCTTAGGGGCGACAGATACGCAGTATTTT,CASSLGATDTQYF
.,.,TRBJ1-4,TRBV2,TGTGCCAGCACTGACGGGAGCGATGAAAAACTGTTTTTT,CASTDGSDEKLFF
.,once,TRBJ1-5,TRBV28,TGTGCCAGCAGTCCGACGGGGGGGGCCATCAATCAGCCCCAGCATTTT,CASSPTGGAINQPQHF
.,.,TRBJ1-5,TRBV5-4,TGTGCCAGCAGCTTGGATTCCAATCAGCCCCAGCATTTT,CASSLDSNQPQHF
.,.,TRBJ1-2,TRBV11-2,TGTGCCAGCAGCTCAACTAAACAGGGCTTGTATGGCTACACCTTC,CASSSTKQGLYGYTF
TRBD2,.,TRBJ2-1,TRBV7-9,TGTGCCAGCAGCTCGAGGACTAGCGGGAGGTATGAGCAGTTCTTC,CASSSRTSGRYEQFF
.,.,TRBJ2-2,TRBV4-3,TGCGCCAGCAGCCAAGGGTCTCTTGGGCGCTACACCGGGGAGCTGTTTTTT,CASSQGSLGRYTGELFF
.,.,TRBJ2-7,TRBV2,TGTGCCAGCAAGGGGACGGGTCTGACAACCTACGAGCAGTACTTC,CASKGTGLTTYEQYF
.,.,TRBJ1-4,TRBV29-1,TGCAGCGTTCATACAGGAGTGGATGAAAAACTGTTTTTT,CSVHTGVDEKLFF
TRBD2,once,TRBJ2-7,TRBV7-9,TGTGCCAGCAGCCCCGGGACTAGCGGCCGTTTCGGTTACGAGCAGTACTTC,CASSPGTSGRFGYEQYF
.,.,TRBJ1-5,TRBV19,TGTGCCAGTAGTATATCCGAGGGCGTGGAGCCCCAGCATTTT,CASSISEGVEPQHF
.,.,TRBJ2-7,TRBV6-1,TGTGCCAGCAGTGTTGCGGACACCTACGAGCAGTACTTC,CASSVADTYEQYF
.,.,TRBJ2-7,TRBV9,TGTGCCAGCAGCGTGGAGGGGAGGAACGGCGAGCAGTACTTC,CASSVEGRNGEQYF
.,.,TRBJ2-2,TRBV29-1,TGCAGCGTTGAGCTAGCTTCCGGGGAGCTGTTTTTT,CSVELASGELFF
.,.,TRBJ2-3,TRBV7-8,TGTGCCAGCAGCTTTCCAAACGGGGGCGGGGAAAGGGATACGCAGTATTTT,CASSFPNGGGERDTQYF
.,.,TRBJ2-7,TRBV27,TGTGCCAGCTCCCGGGGTGGTCAGCAGTCCTACGAGCAGTACTTC,CASSRGGQQSYEQYF
.,.,TRBJ2-7,TRBV27,TGTGCCAGCAGTTGGGACCACTCCTACGAGCAGTACTTC,CASSWDHSYEQYF
.,.,TRBJ2-5,TRBV29-1,TGCAGCGTTGACCGACAGGAGAGCCAAGAGACCCAGTACTTC,CSVDRQESQETQYF
TRBD2,.,TRBJ2-1,TRBV19,TGTGCCAGTAGTACATTTCTAGCGGGCCTGTACAATGAGCAGTTCTTC,CASSTFLAGLYNEQFF
.,.,TRBJ2-7,TRBV29-1,TGCAGCGTTGAAGGGACAGACTCCTACGAGCAGTACTTC,CSVEGTDSYEQYF
.,.,TRBJ2-6,TRBV11-2,TGTGCCAGCAGCCCCCACATTGCCAGGGCTATGACTTTC,CASSPHIARAMTF
TRBD1,.,TRBJ1-2,TRBV27,TGTGCCAGCAGTCCGGCGGGGACAGGGTCTTATGGCTACACCTTC,CASSPAGTGSYGYTF
.,.,TRBJ2-3,TRBV29-1,TGCAGCGCCCGGGACACCGGGGAGAGTTTTACGCAGTATTTT,CSARDTGESFTQYF
TRBD2,.,TRBJ2-7,TRBV6-5,TGTGCCAGCAGTTACCCGGGGGGCGAGCAGTACTTC,CASSYPGGEQYF
TRBD1,.,TRBJ2-7,TRBV5-1,TGCGCCAGCAGCTTGGACAGGGGCTACGAGCAGTACTTC,CASSLDRGYEQYF
.,.,TRBJ2-7,TRBV29-1,TGCAGCGTGGGGGCACCCGGCTACGAGCAGTACTTC,CSVGAPGYEQYF
.,.,TRBJ2-3,TRBV7-9,TGTGCCAGCAGCTTAATCGGGCGGGGTGGAGAAGATACGCAGTATTTT,CASSLIGRGGEDTQYF
TRBD2,.,TRBJ2-1,TRBV28,TGTGCCAGCAGTTTATTAGAGGGACTAGGTCGCTACAATGAGCAGTTCTTC,CASSLLEGLGRYNEQFF
TRBD2,.,TRBJ2-7,TRBV28,TGTGCCAGCAGTTCCCAGAGAGGGCTAGCGGTATACGAGCAGTACTTC,CASSSQRGLAVYEQYF
.,.,TRBJ2-1,TRBV29-1,TGCAGCGTTGAAACAGCTACCTACAATGAGCAGTTCTTC,CSVETATYNEQFF
.,.,TRBJ2-1,TRBV7-2,TGTGCCAGCACCGACTACTACAATGAGCAGTTCTTC,CASTDYYNEQFF
TRBD1,.,TRBJ1-2,TRBV27,TGTGCCAGCAGTTTAACAGGGGGCCGTAGATATGGCTACACCTTC,CASSLTGGRRYGYTF
.,.,TRBJ1-3,TRBV30,TGTGCCTGGGAAGAGGGGTCTGGAAACACCATATATTTT,CAWEEGSGNTIYF
.,few,TRBJ2-3,TRBV27,TGTGCCAGCAGTTTATCTTTTGGTGAATGGGCAGATACGCAGTATTTT,CASSLSFGEWADTQYF
.,.,TRBJ1-1,TRBV29-1,TGCAGCGTTGAAGCCTTGAACACTGAAGCTTTCTTT,CSVEALNTEAFF
.,.,TRBJ2-7,TRBV10-2,TGCGCCAGCAGTGTTGGTCAGGTCATCTACGAGCAGTACTTC,CASSVGQVIYEQYF
.,.,TRBJ1-1,TRBV7-9,TGTGCCAGCAGGTCAGGCACTGAAGCTTTCTTT,CASRSGTEAFF
TRBD2,.,TRBJ2-7,TRBV9,TGTGCCAGCAGCCCCCACCCGGGACTAGGGGAGGACGAGCAGTACTTC,CASSPHPGLGEDEQYF
.,.,TRBJ2-7,TRBV18,TGTGCCAGCTCACCCGTCCGAGACACTTACGAGCAGTACTTC,CASSPVRDTYEQYF
.,.,TRBJ1-1,TRBV28,TGTGCCAGCAGCAGCCGATGGCGGGACGCCAGCATGAACACTGAAGCTTTCTTT,CASSSRWRDASMNTEAFF
.,once,TRBJ1-4,TRBV18,TGTGCCAGCTCACCAAATTACCGGGAAAAACTGTTTTTT,CASSPNYREKLFF
.,.,TRBJ2-7,TRBV28,TGTGCCAGCAGTTCCGTATACGAGCAGTACTTC,CASSSVYEQYF
.,.,TRBJ2-2,TRBV4-3,TGCGCCAGCAGCCAATCCGACGGGAACACCGGGGAGCTGTTTTTT,CASSQSDGNTGELFF
TRBD1,.,TRBJ1-2,TRBV30,TGTGCCTGGAGTGTATCAGGGGGAGTCTATGGCTACACCTTC,CAWSVSGGVYGYTF